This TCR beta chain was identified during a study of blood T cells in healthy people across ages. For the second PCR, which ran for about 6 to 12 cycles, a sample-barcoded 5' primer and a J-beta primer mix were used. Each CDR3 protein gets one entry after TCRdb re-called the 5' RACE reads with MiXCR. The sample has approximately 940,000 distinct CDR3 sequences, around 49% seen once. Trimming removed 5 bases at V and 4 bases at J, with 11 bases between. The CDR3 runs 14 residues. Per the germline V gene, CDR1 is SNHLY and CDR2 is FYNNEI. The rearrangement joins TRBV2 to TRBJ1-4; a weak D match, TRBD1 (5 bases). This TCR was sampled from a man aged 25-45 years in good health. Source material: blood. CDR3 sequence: CASSTTAFNEKLFF. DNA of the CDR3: TGTGCCAGCAGTACGACAGCTTTTAATGAAAAACTGTTTTTT. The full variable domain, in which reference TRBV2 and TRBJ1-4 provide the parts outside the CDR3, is EPEVTQTPSHQVTQMGQEVILRCVPISNHLYFYWYRQILGQKVEFLVSFYNNEISEKSEIFDDQFSVERPDGSNFTLKIRSTKLEDSAMYFCASSTTAFNEKLFFGSGTQLSVL.